This entry lists 9 T cell receptor beta chains sequenced from one sample in a study of T cells after yellow fever vaccination. TCRdb used MiXCR to reprocess the 5' RACE reads, holding one entry per CDR3 protein. This table holds 610,000 or so distinct CDR3 sequences, around an eighth found once. The starting material was PBMCs, obtained on the day of the yellow fever booster vaccination. These receptor sequences come from a man aged 30 to 45 who received the YFV17D yellow fever vaccine.

The V and J genes are TRBV27 and TRBJ2-5, with D possibly TRBD1 on 5 matching bases. Germline CDR1 and CDR2: MNHEY and SMNVEV (reference sequence). This CDR3 contains 14 residues. The V end was cut by 3 bases, the J end by 3 bases, with 11 bases between. This CDR3 is CASSFQGRKETQYF. The CDR3 DNA is TGTGCCAGCAGTTTTCAGGGCAGGAAAGAGACCCAGTACTTC.

V usage is TRBV27 and J usage is TRBJ2-6; no clear D gene. CDR3 length: 15 amino acids. V lost 6 bases, J lost 2 bases, and 11 bases lay in between. Per germline, CDR1 MNHEY and CDR2 SMNVEV (reference sequence). CDR3 in amino acids: CASSSIITGANVLTF. CDR3 nucleotides: TGTGCCAGCAGCTCGATTATCACTGGGGCCAACGTCCTGACTTTC.

This clonotype was counted a few times. The CDR3 DNA sequence: TGTGCCAGCAGTTCCCCCCCCCCGGGCTCCTACGAGCAGTACTTC. It specifies CASSSPPPGSYEQYF. The V call is TRBV28, the J call TRBJ2-7; D is unclear. The CDR3 has 15 amino acids. The ends were cut back, 4 bases at V and 0 bases at J, with 13 bases in the middle. CDR1 and CDR2 from the germline V gene are MDHEN and SYDVKM. Full variable domain (missing parts from reference TRBV28 and TRBJ2-7): DVKVTQSSRYLVKRTGEKVFLECVQDMDHENMFWYRQDPGLGLRLIYFSYDVKMKEKGDIPEGYSVSREKKERFSLILESASTNQTSMYLCASSSPPPGSYEQYFGPGTRLTVT.

The chain links TRBV6-5 to TRBJ1-2, with D tentatively TRBD1 (5 bases). This CDR3 is 12 amino acids long. The V end was cut by 4 bases, the J end by 10 bases, with 13 bases between. Looked up from germline, CDR1 is MNHEY and CDR2 is SVGAGI. The CDR3 bases are TGTGCCAGCAGTTCCTCAGGGTTCATCTACACCTTC. Amino acids: CASSSSGFIYTF.

A few counts support this clonotype. CDR3 in amino acids: CSAVRQGAPNGYTF. As DNA, the CDR3 is TGCAGTGCTGTCCGACAGGGGGCCCCCAATGGCTACACCTTC. This chain uses TRBV20-1 with TRBJ1-2; 10 bases line up with TRBD1. CDR1 DFQATT and CDR2 SNEGSKA come from the germline V gene (reference sequence). The V and J ends lost 5 bases and 6 bases, in that order; junction bases with no gene match: 9. The CDR3 spans 14 residues.

This chain joins TRBV20-1 and TRBJ2-4, with D perhaps matching TRBD1 or TRBD2 (7 bases each). The CDR3 covers 14 residues. V was shortened by 2 bases and J by 12 bases, with 20 bases between the two germline ends. CDR1 DFQATT and CDR2 SNEGSKA come from the germline V gene (reference sequence). The CDR3 here is CSARMGEGAGRQYF. The CDR3 coding sequence is TGCAGTGCTAGAATGGGGGAGGGGGCCGGGCGTCAGTACTTC.

The chain combines TRBV15 with TRBJ2-1, with D maybe TRBD1 (5 bases). Trimming pared 1 base from V and 10 bases from J, leaving 11 bases between. CDR1 and CDR2 (germline): LNHNV, YYDKDF (reference sequence). This CDR3 spans 13 amino acids. CDR3 protein: CATSRAAYREQFF. As DNA, the CDR3 is TGTGCCACCAGCAGAGCCGCGTACAGGGAGCAGTTCTTC. Looking up the rest from reference TRBV15 and TRBJ2-1 gives the full variable domain: DAMVIQNPRYQVTQFGKPVTLSCSQTLNHNVMYWYQQKSSQAPKLLFHYYDKDFNNEADTPDNFQSRRPNTSFCFLDIRSPGLGDTAMYLCATSRAAYREQFFGPGTRLTVL.

This chain connects TRBV4-2 to TRBJ2-2; D could derive from TRBD1 or TRBD2 (7 bases each). The CDR3 covers 14 residues. The germline V gene has CDR1 LGHNA and CDR2 YNFKEQ. The ends were cut back, 10 bases at V and 3 bases at J, with 15 bases in the middle. The CDR3 DNA is TGTGCCACTCAGGGGGGGTTATACACCGGGGAGCTGTTTTTT. As protein: CATQGGLYTGELFF.

The V gene is TRBV24-1, the J gene TRBJ2-2, with D possibly matching TRBD2 (5 bases). V lost 3 bases to trimming and J lost 13 bases, with 14 bases between them. Germline V gene data show CDR1 as KGHDR and CDR2 as SFDVKD. This CDR3 has 13 residues. Here the CDR3 DNA reads TGTGCCACCAGTGATCCCGGACTCCTGGGGCTGTTTTTT. It encodes CATSDPGLLGLFF.